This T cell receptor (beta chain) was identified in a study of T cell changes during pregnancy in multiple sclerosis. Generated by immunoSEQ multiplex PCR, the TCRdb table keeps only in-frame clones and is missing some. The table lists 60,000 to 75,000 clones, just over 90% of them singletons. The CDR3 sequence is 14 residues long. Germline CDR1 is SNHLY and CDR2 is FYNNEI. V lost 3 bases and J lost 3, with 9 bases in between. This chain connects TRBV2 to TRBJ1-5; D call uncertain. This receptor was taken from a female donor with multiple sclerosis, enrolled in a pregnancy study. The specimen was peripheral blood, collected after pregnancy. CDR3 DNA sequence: TGTGCCAGCAGTGACAGTAAACCCAATCAGCCCCAGCATTTT. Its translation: CASSDSKPNQPQHF.